Each of the 19 T cell receptor beta chains below was sequenced from the same sample in a study of blood T cells in healthy people across ages. Using a J-beta primer mix together with a sample-barcoded 5' primer, a second PCR was run for roughly 7 to 11 cycles. A single record per CDR3 protein comes from TCRdb applying MiXCR to the 5' RACE reads. In the table there are 900,000 to 950,000 distinct CDR3 sequences, under 35% of which are singletons. A further study also used this sample, focusing on T cells of mothers and their children.

The sample was blood. All receptors derive from a woman in her thirties or forties in good health.

The sample holds many counts of this clonotype. V gene TRBV27 combines with J gene TRBJ2-7; no firm D call. V dropped 4 bases and J dropped 2 bases, with 12 bases sitting between them. Germline assignment: CDR1 MNHEY and CDR2 SMNVEV (reference sequence). The CDR3 sequence is 14 residues long. The CDR3 nucleotides are TGTGCCAGCAGTTGGGCAGCTCCGACCTACGAGCAGTACTTC. Amino acids: CASSWAAPTYEQYF.

J is TRBJ2-7 and V is TRBV7-2, with 8 nucleotides matching TRBD2. The V and J ends lost 4 bases and 3 bases, in that order; junction bases with no gene match: 14. Per the germline V gene, CDR1 is SGHTA and CDR2 is FQGNSA. The CDR3 has 17 residues. This chain's CDR3 is CASSSQSSGVPSYEQYF. Here the CDR3 DNA reads TGTGCCAGCAGCTCCCAGAGTAGCGGGGTACCAAGCTACGAGCAGTACTTC.

The table lists this clonotype with many counts. V gene TRBV10-3 combines with J gene TRBJ2-7, with D possibly matching TRBD1 (6 bases). Germline V gene lookup returns CDR1 ENHRY and CDR2 SYGVKD. Trimming cost V 8 bases and J 0 bases, with 20 bases left between them. The CDR3 is made up of 16 amino acids. The CDR3 here is CAIGPHRAFVSYEQYF. CDR3 nucleotides: TGTGCCATCGGGCCTCACAGGGCCTTCGTCTCCTACGAGCAGTACTTC.

This clonotype has ten or more counts. The chain recombines TRBV7-9 with TRBJ2-7; D is perhaps TRBD2 (6 bases). CDR1 and CDR2 from the germline V gene are SEHNR and FQNEAQ (reference sequence). Trimming took off 5 bases at V and 5 bases at J, with 19 bases between the two ends. This CDR3 is 15 amino acids long. DNA for the CDR3: TGTGCCAGCAGCCTGTACGAGACAACGGGAGACGAGCAGTACTTC. Its translation: CASSLYETTGDEQYF.

This clonotype was counted between two and nine times. The chain recombines TRBV7-9 with TRBJ1-5; D perhaps matches TRBD1 (5 bases). Germline-derived CDR1 and CDR2 are SEHNR and FQNEAQ (reference sequence). Trimming stripped 6 bases from V and 1 base from J, with 13 bases between. The CDR3 is 15 amino acids. The CDR3 bases are TGTGCCAGCAGTCAGGGTGATCTGAGCAATCAGCCCCAGCATTTT. This codes for CASSQGDLSNQPQHF.

A word on this clonotype: In this CDR3 the conserved last residue, phenylalanine or tryptophan, is missing, so a read error is likely. The chain has TRBV6-5 and TRBJ1-6; weak D call: TRBD1 (5 bases). Trimming stripped 10 bases from V and 9 bases from J, with 19 bases between. Germline CDR1 reads MNHEY; CDR2 reads SVGAGI. This CDR3 is built from 14 residues. CDR3 sequence: CATRRDTGGSPLHS. The CDR3 DNA reads TGTGCCACCAGGAGGGATACAGGAGGTTCACCCCTCCACTCT.

V and J are TRBV12-3 or TRBV12-4 and TRBJ2-5; 7 bases fit TRBD1. The CDR3 is 15 amino acids. The V segment lost 6 bases and the J segment 5 bases; nucleotides outside the gene matches: 12. DNA of the CDR3: TGTGCCAGCAGCAATAGACAGGGTCGGAGGGAGACCCAGTACTTC. Translating gives CASSNRQGRRETQYF.

The table lists this clonotype with a few counts. The V gene is TRBV7-6, the J gene TRBJ2-7; TRBD2 is a possible D gene (5 bases). V lost 4 bases, J lost 4 bases, and 11 bases lay in between. The CDR3 covers 13 residues. Germline V CDR1 and CDR2: SGHVS, FNYEAQ. This chain's CDR3 is CASSSLGAYEQYF. The CDR3, as DNA: TGTGCCAGCAGCTCCTTGGGAGCGTACGAGCAGTACTTC.

The V and J genes are TRBV6-1 and TRBJ1-5, with D unresolved. The germline V gene encodes CDR1 MNHNS and CDR2 SASEGT. Trimming took 3 bases from V and 0 from J, leaving 12 bases between them. This CDR3 contains 16 residues. The chain's CDR3 is CASSELGHYSNQPQHF. CDR3 DNA: TGTGCCAGCAGTGAGCTTGGTCATTATAGCAATCAGCCCCAGCATTTT.

Details on this clonotype: A read error may be the cause here, since a much bigger clone is one base away. V and J are TRBV7-2 and TRBJ2-1; no firm D call. The CDR3 is made up of 15 amino acids. The V gene's germline CDR1 is SGHTA and CDR2 FQGNSA. Here the CDR3 reads CASSLAFGAYNEQCF. DNA of the CDR3: TGTGCCAGCAGCTTAGCATTTGGAGCCTACAATGAGCAGTGCTTC. Full variable domain (outside the CDR3, taken from reference TRBV7-2 and TRBJ2-1): GAGVSQSPSNKVTEKGKDVELRCDPISGHTALYWYRQSLGQGLEFLIYFQGNSAPDKSGLPSDRFSAERTGGSVSTLTIQRTQQEDSAVYLCASSLAFGAYNEQCFGPGTRLTVL.

There are many counts of this clonotype. The chain carries TRBV29-1 and TRBJ2-1, with 9 bases that match TRBD1. The CDR3 is made up of 16 amino acids. Losses at the gene ends were 2 bases for V and 0 bases for J; bases not matched to a gene: 5. Looked up from germline, CDR1 is SQVTM and CDR2 is ANQGSEA. CDR3 DNA: TGCAGCGTTGAAAGTTTGACAGGGGGCTCCTACAATGAGCAGTTCTTC. The encoded protein is CSVESLTGGSYNEQFF.

V and J are TRBV30 and TRBJ1-1; weak D call: TRBD1 (5 bases). Germline loops: CDR1 GTSNPN, CDR2 SVGIG (reference sequence). The V end lost 4 bases, the J end lost 5 bases, and 17 bases lay between the germline ends. The CDR3 loop spans 14 amino acids. The chain's CDR3 is CAWNVPGGYTEAFF. CDR3 DNA sequence: TGTGCCTGGAACGTCCCGGGGGGTTATACTGAAGCTTTCTTT.

This clonotype was counted between two and nine times. The chain recombines TRBV7-2 with TRBJ2-7, with D perhaps matching TRBD2 (5 bases). Germline V gene data show CDR1 as SGHTA and CDR2 as FQGNSA. V shed 3 bases and J shed 1 base, with 13 bases lying between them. The CDR3 is 15 amino acids. The CDR3 DNA is TGTGCCAGCAGCTTGCGCCAAGCGGCGTCCTACGAGCAGTACTTC. This translates into CASSLRQAASYEQYF.

The chain employs TRBV4-3 and TRBJ2-5, with 7 bases that match TRBD2. The CDR3 loop spans 16 amino acids. With V trimmed by 0 bases and J by 3 bases, 7 bases remained unmatched. Germline lookup yields CDR1 LGHNA and CDR2 YSLEER. The DNA of the CDR3 is TGCGCCAGCAGCCAAGATTATGGGAGGGGAGAAGAGACCCAGTACTTC. This translates into CASSQDYGRGEETQYF.

For this clonotype: The germline gene is not matched at one end of the junction; a read error may be the cause. The V gene is TRBV7-9, the J gene TRBJ1-4; TRBD1 matches 10 bases. CDR1 and CDR2 (germline): SEHNR, FQNEAQ (reference sequence). This CDR3 has 16 amino acids. The CDR3 spells CASSNRQGAVNEKLFF. The CDR3 DNA follows: TGTGCCAGCAGCAACCGACAGGGGGCGGTTAATGAAAAGCTGTTTTTT. Supplemented by reference TRBV7-9 and TRBJ1-4, the full variable domain reads DTGVSQNPRHKITKRGQNVTFRCDPISEHNRLYWYRQTLGQGPEFLTYFQNEAQLEKSRLLSDRFSAERPKGSFSTLEIQRTEQGDSAMYLCASSNRQGAVNEKLFFGSGTQLSVL.

This clonotype was picked up a small number of times. The J gene is TRBJ1-4, the V gene TRBV18; tentative D call: TRBD1 (5 bases). The CDR3 has 18 amino acids. V dropped 0 bases and J dropped 0 bases, with 14 bases sitting between them. Germline CDR1 KGHSH, CDR2 LQKENI. CDR3 nucleotide sequence: TGTGCCAGCTCACCACCCATTTACAGGAAAACAACTAATGAAAAACTGTTTTTT. Protein sequence: CASSPPIYRKTTNEKLFF.

Only a few counts were recorded for this clonotype. The chain links TRBV6-4 to TRBJ2-7, with D perhaps given as TRBD1 or TRBD2 (5 bases each). The CDR3 is made up of 15 amino acids. CDR1 and CDR2 from the germline V gene are MRHNA and SNTAGT. The V gene lost 6 bases and the J gene lost 0 bases, with 15 bases spanning the gap. The CDR3 sequence: CASRGRFYPSYEQYF. The CDR3 DNA sequence: TGTGCCAGCAGGGGACGATTCTACCCCTCCTACGAGCAGTACTTC.

This chain uses TRBV6-1 with TRBJ1-5; 7 bases line up with TRBD1. Germline values: CDR1 MNHNS, CDR2 SASEGT. V dropped 3 bases and J dropped 2; count of bases not matched to a gene: 13. The CDR3 runs to 18 residues. The CDR3 reads CASSEHDYRGRRNQPQHF. The CDR3 DNA is TGTGCCAGCAGTGAGCATGACTACAGGGGTCGTCGCAATCAGCCCCAGCATTTT.

The chain carries TRBV5-5 and TRBJ1-2; 7 positions agree with TRBD1. The trim removed 4 bases at V and 3 bases at J, leaving 9 bases unmatched. Germline CDR1 SGHKS, CDR2 YYEKEE (reference sequence). The CDR3 totals 15 residues. CDR3 in DNA: TGTGCCAGCAGCCCTCAGGGGGGAGGCTACTATGGCTACACCTTC. Amino acid sequence: CASSPQGGGYYGYTF.